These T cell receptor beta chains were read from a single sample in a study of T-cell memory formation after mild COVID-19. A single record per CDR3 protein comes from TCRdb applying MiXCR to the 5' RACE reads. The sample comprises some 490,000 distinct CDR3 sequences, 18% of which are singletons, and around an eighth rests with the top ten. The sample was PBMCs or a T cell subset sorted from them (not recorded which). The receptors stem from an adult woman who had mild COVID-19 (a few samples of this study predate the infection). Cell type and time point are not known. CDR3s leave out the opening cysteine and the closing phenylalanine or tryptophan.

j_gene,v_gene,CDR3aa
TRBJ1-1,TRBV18,ASSPEQDDLNTEAF
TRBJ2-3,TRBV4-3,ASRKGGRSTDTQY
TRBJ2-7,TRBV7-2,ASSLGPAASGYEQY
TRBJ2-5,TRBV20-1,SATPRGGVSVETQY
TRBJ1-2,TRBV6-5,ASSVGTGTIYDYGYT
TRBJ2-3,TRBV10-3,AISESKGSGRGTDTQY
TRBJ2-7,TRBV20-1,SARRAGVSYEQY
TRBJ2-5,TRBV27,ASSPTGQQETQY
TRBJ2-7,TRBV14,ATGQRTYEQY
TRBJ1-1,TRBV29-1,SARIAGSLAEAF
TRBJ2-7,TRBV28,ASRATGITYEQY
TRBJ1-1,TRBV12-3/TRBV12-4,ASRLDRTYTEAF
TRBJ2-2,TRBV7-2,ASSPLRRNTGELF
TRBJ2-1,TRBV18,ASSPTGGIQGNEQF
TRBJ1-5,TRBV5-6,ASSSGNNQPQH
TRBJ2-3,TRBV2,ASIKFDRGRADTQY